One and the same sample provided the 20 T cell receptor beta chains below, sequenced in a study of cytomegalovirus exposure and HLA in healthy donors. A multiplex PCR was run with 60 Vbeta primers and 13 Jbeta primers. Data came from immunoSEQ multiplex PCR; TCRdb stores just in-frame clones and leaves some out. The sample has over 75,000 clones, approximately 76% seen once. Sequenced input: PBMCs. The receptors come from a man aged 40-49 years in good health and CMV-seropositive.

In its sample, this clone was seen a few times. The genes are TRBV7-2 and TRBJ2-1; 11 nucleotides match TRBD2. Per the germline V gene, CDR1 is SGHTA and CDR2 is FQGNSA. The length of the CDR3 is 17 residues. V trimming: 1 base; J trimming: 6 bases; junction bases outside the gene matches: 8. This CDR3 reads CASSLGTSGSFANEQFF. In DNA, the CDR3 is TGTGCCAGCAGCTTAGGAACTAGCGGGAGTTTCGCCAATGAGCAGTTCTTC.

The chain uses TRBV28 and TRBJ1-2; unclear D gene. The germline gives CDR1 MDHEN, CDR2 SYDVKM. This CDR3 is 13 amino acids long. The ends were cut back, 8 bases at V and 5 bases at J, with 15 bases in the middle. The CDR3 nucleotides read TGTGCCAGCGGGGTGGGAGCGGGGTATGGCTACACCTTC. This codes for CASGVGAGYGYTF.

The rearrangement links TRBV11-1 to TRBJ2-7; 13 bases line up with TRBD2. The CDR3 is 16 residues long. Trimming took 5 bases from V and 3 from J; bases not matched to a gene: 7. Germline V gives CDR1 SGHAT, CDR2 FQDESV (reference sequence). In nucleotides, the CDR3 is TGTGCCAGCAGCGTGGCCGGGACTAGCGGGGTCTACGAGCAGTACTTC. Its translation is CASSVAGTSGVYEQYF.

The rearrangement joins TRBV7-9 to TRBJ1-3; D unclear. Germline-derived CDR1 and CDR2 are SEHNR and FQNEAQ (reference sequence). This CDR3 comprises 14 residues. V dropped 4 bases and J dropped 0 bases, with 7 bases sitting between them. The CDR3 DNA reads TGTGCCAGCAGCTCGACATCCTCTGGAAACACCATATATTTT. Translation gives CASSSTSSGNTIYF.

This clone was observed once. The V gene is TRBV6-5, the J gene TRBJ1-4; TRBD1 agrees at 10 bases. V was clipped by 0 bases and J by 6 bases; unmatched bases: 4. Per germline, CDR1 MNHEY and CDR2 SVGAGI. CDR3 length: 16 amino acids. CDR3 DNA: TGTGCCAGCAGTTACTCACGGACAGGGGGAGATGAAAAACTGTTTTTT. This encodes CASSYSRTGGDEKLFF.

In this sample, this clone turned up once. The rearrangement joins TRBV9 to TRBJ1-2, with TRBD1 matching over 7 bases. The CDR3 is made up of 15 amino acids. Germline CDR1 reads SGDLS; CDR2 reads YYNGEE. V dropped 1 base and J dropped 2; count of bases not matched to a gene: 5. CDR3 nucleotides: TGTGCCAGCAGCGTATCGTCAGGGGGAAACTATGGCTACACCTTC. Translated: CASSVSSGGNYGYTF.

This clone was detected only a few times. The chain recombines TRBV5-4 with TRBJ2-7; no reliable D call. This CDR3 is 12 amino acids long. The V end lost 1 base, the J end lost 5 bases, and 7 bases lay between the germline ends. CDR1 SGHNT and CDR2 YYREEE come from the germline V gene (reference sequence). CDR3 nucleotides: TGTGCCAGCAGCTTGTCTGAGGACGAGCAGTACTTC. Translated, it gives CASSLSEDEQYF.

The chain's CDR3 is CASSPPGVRTYGYTF. The CDR3 DNA sequence: TGTGCCAGTAGTCCTCCAGGGGTGCGCACCTATGGCTACACCTTC. The chain combines TRBV19 with TRBJ1-2; maybe TRBD1 (6 bases). V was trimmed by 5 bases and J by 4 bases, leaving 17 bases between them. Germline CDR1 reads LNHDA; CDR2 reads SQIVND (reference sequence). This CDR3 has 15 residues. Based on the CDR3 plus reference TRBV19 and TRBJ1-2, the full variable domain is DGGITQSPKYLFRKEGQNVTLSCEQNLNHDAMYWYRQDPGQGLRLIYYSQIVNDFQKGDIAEGYSVSREKKESFPLTVTSAQKNPTAFYLCASSPPGVRTYGYTFGSGTRLTVV.

V and J are TRBV6-5 and TRBJ2-3, with 8 nucleotides matching TRBD1. Germline V gene lookup returns CDR1 MNHEY and CDR2 SVGAGI. CDR3 size: 14 residues. Unmatched junction bases numbered 6, after V lost 7 bases and J lost 3 bases. The CDR3 region is CASTLTGGTDTQYF. The CDR3 DNA is TGTGCCAGCACCCTAACAGGGGGGACAGATACGCAGTATTTT.

This clone was counted between two and nine times. The rearrangement links TRBV6-6 to TRBJ1-3, with D possibly matching TRBD1 (5 bases). CDR1 MNHNY and CDR2 SVGAGI come from the germline V gene (reference sequence). Trimming cost V 0 bases and J 5 bases, with 11 bases left between them. CDR3 size: 15 residues. CDR3: CASSYSQGRRNTIYF. Here the CDR3 DNA reads TGTGCCAGCAGTTACTCTCAGGGTCGAAGAAACACCATATATTTT.

The rearrangement uses TRBV4-2 and TRBJ2-1, with 8 bases matching TRBD1. The junction had 7 bases not matched to a gene; V was cut back by 5 bases and J by 7 bases. The CDR3 consists of 14 residues. Per the germline V gene, CDR1 is LGHNA and CDR2 is YNFKEQ. The CDR3 protein is CASSYTGGGNEQFF. The DNA of the CDR3 is TGTGCCAGCAGCTATACAGGGGGTGGGAATGAGCAGTTCTTC.

With regard to this clone: A read error may produce the germline difference seen at one junction end. V is TRBV4-1 and J is TRBJ1-2; D may be TRBD1 (6 bases). The CDR3 spans 14 residues. Germline V lookup: CDR1 MGHRA, CDR2 YSYEKL. As DNA, the CDR3 is TGCGCCAGCAGCAAAGGGGGGGGGATCTATGGCCACACCTTC. It specifies CASSKGGGIYGHTF.

The chain employs TRBV6-1 and TRBJ1-2, with D maybe TRBD1 (5 bases). The CDR3 contains 14 residues. Germline V gene data show CDR1 as MNHNS and CDR2 as SASEGT. V was pared by 2 bases and J by 2 bases, with 9 bases between. DNA of the CDR3: TGTGCCAGCAGTGAAACCGGGGGAAACTATGGCTACACCTTC. This gives the protein CASSETGGNYGYTF.

There are a few counts of this clone. The chain recombines TRBV6-1 with TRBJ2-2, with 7 bases matching TRBD2. The CDR3 contains 15 residues. Losses at the gene ends were 4 bases for V and 5 bases for J; bases not matched to a gene: 7. The germline gives CDR1 MNHNS, CDR2 SASEGT. CDR3 DNA sequence: TGTGCCAGCAGTGTGGGGGGGGTCCGTACCGGGGAGCTGTTTTTT. This encodes CASSVGGVRTGELFF.

This rearrangement joins TRBV27 to TRBJ2-5; 12 bases agree with TRBD2. The ends lost 5 bases at V and 2 bases at J; junction bases unmatched: 9. This CDR3 region has 17 residues. The germline CDR1 and CDR2 sequences are MNHEY and SMNVEV (reference sequence). The CDR3 DNA reads as TGTGCCAGCAGTCCCGGACTAGCGGGGCCGATTCAAGAGACCCAGTACTTC. Its translation is CASSPGLAGPIQETQYF.

The rearrangement uses TRBV6-5 and TRBJ1-5, with D perhaps matching TRBD1 (5 bases). The CDR3 runs 13 residues. V was trimmed by 5 bases and J by 8 bases, leaving 13 bases between them. CDR1 is MNHEY and CDR2 is SVGAGI in the germline V gene. The CDR3: CASSSGALEPQHF. CDR3 DNA: TGTGCCAGCAGTAGCGGGGCCCTCGAGCCCCAGCATTTT.

V usage is TRBV12-5 and J usage is TRBJ2-3; D is possibly TRBD2 (5 bases). Trimming took off 1 base at V and 9 bases at J, with 14 bases between the two ends. Germline V lookup: CDR1 LGHNT, CDR2 FRNRAP. The CDR3 covers 14 residues. The CDR3 DNA sequence: TGTGCTAGTGGTTTGGCCGGAAGTACGGGGACGCAGTATTTT. Translated, it gives CASGLAGSTGTQYF.

The chain is built from TRBV18 and TRBJ2-2, with D possibly TRBD1 on 5 matching bases. This CDR3 has 15 residues. Germline CDR1 and CDR2: KGHSH and LQKENI. V lost 2 bases and J lost 3, with 10 bases in between. The CDR3 nucleotides are TGTGCCAGCTCACCAATAAGGGGCGACACCGGGGAGCTGTTTTTT. Residues: CASSPIRGDTGELFF.

This CDR3 reads CASIRGQKETQYF. The CDR3 nucleotides read TGTGCCAGCATTAGGGGACAGAAAGAGACCCAGTACTTC. The rearrangement joins TRBV2 to TRBJ2-5; 7 positions match TRBD1. Per the germline V gene, CDR1 is SNHLY and CDR2 is FYNNEI. Trimming cost V 7 bases and J 3 bases; bases outside gene matches: 5. The CDR3 extends over 13 amino acids.

By its share, this clone is medium-sized. The chain joins TRBV19 to TRBJ1-2; 8 bases fit TRBD1. The CDR3 has 15 residues. CDR1 and CDR2 from the germline V gene are LNHDA and SQIVND (reference sequence). Trimming at V came to 5 bases and at J to 5 bases, leaving 10 bases not matched to a gene. The CDR3, as DNA: TGTGCCAGTAGTCTTTCCGGACAGGGCGGTTATGGCTACACCTTC. It codes for CASSLSGQGGYGYTF.